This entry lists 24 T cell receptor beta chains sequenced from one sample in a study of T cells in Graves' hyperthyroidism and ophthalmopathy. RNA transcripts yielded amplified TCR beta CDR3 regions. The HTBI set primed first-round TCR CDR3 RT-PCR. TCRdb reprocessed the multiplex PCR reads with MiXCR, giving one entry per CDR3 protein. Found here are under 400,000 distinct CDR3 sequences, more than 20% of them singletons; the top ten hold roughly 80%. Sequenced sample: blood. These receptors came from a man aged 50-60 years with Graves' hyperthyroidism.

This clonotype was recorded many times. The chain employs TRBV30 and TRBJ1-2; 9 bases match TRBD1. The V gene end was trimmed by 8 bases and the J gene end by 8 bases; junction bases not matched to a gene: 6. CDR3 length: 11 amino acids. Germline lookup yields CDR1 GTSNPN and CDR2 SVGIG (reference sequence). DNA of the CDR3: TGTGCCCGGGACAGGGTCGGAGGCTACACCTTC. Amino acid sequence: CARDRVGGYTF. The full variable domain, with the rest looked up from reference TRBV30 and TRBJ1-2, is SQTIHQWPATLVQPVGSPLSLECTVEGTSNPNLYWYRQAAGRGLQLLFYSVGIGQISSEVPQNLSASRPQDRQFILSSKKLLLSDSGFYLCARDRVGGYTFGSGTRLTVV.

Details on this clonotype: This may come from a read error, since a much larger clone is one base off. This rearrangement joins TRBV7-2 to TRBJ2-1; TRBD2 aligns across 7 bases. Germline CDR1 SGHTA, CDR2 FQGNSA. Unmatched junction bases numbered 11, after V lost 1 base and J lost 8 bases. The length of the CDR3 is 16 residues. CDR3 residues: CASSLGFLAVLDEQFF. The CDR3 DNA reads TGTGCCAGCAGCTTAGGTTTTCTAGCGGTCTTGGATGAGCAGTTCTTC.

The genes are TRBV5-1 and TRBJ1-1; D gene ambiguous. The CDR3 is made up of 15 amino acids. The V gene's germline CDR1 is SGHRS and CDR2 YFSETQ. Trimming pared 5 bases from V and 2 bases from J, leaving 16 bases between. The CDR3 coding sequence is TGCGCCAGCAGTTCGGAACTACGCGGTAACACTGAAGCTTTCTTT. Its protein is CASSSELRGNTEAFF.

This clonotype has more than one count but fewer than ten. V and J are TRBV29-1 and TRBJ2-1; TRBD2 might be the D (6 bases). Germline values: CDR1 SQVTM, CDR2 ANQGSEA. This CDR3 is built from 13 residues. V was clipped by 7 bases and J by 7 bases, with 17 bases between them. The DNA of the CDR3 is TGCAGCGGGAAAGCTCTAGCGAAGAATGAGCAGTTCTTC. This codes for CSGKALAKNEQFF.

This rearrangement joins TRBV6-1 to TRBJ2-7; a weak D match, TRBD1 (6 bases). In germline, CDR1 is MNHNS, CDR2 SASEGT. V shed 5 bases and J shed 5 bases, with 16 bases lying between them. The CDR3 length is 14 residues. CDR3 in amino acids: CASSPRAGVDEQYF. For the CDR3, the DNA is TGTGCCAGCAGTCCCCGGGCAGGGGTCGACGAGCAGTACTTC.

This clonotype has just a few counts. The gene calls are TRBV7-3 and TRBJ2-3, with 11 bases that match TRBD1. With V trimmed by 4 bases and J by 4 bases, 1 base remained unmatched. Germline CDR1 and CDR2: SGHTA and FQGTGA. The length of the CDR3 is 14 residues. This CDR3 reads CASSWTGGPDTQYF. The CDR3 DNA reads TGTGCCAGCAGCTGGACAGGGGGCCCAGATACGCAGTATTTT.

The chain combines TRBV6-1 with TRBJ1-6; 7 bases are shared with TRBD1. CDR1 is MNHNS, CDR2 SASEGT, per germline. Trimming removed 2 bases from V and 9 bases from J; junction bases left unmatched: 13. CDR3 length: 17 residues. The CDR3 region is CASSESHPTGTGSPLHF. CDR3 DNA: TGTGCCAGCAGTGAATCCCACCCGACAGGGACGGGTTCACCCCTCCACTTT.

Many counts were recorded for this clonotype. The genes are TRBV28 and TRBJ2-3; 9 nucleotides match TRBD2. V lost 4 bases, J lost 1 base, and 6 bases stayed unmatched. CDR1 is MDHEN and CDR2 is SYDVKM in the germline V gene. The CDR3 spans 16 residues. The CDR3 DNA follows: TGTGCCAGCAGTTCCCCGGGACTAGCTCGCACAGATACGCAGTATTTT. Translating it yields CASSSPGLARTDTQYF. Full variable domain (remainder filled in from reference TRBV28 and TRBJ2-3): DVKVTQSSRYLVKRTGEKVFLECVQDMDHENMFWYRQDPGLGLRLIYFSYDVKMKEKGDIPEGYSVSREKKERFSLILESASTNQTSMYLCASSSPGLARTDTQYFGPGTRLTVL.

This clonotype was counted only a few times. The CDR3 DNA reads as TGTGCCAGCAGTCGGGACCTACCTCTAGCTTTCTTT. Amino acid sequence: CASSRDLPLAFF. This sequence joins TRBV2 and TRBJ1-1; D possibly corresponds to TRBD1 (5 bases). CDR1 and CDR2 (germline): SNHLY, FYNNEI. Trimming stripped 5 bases from V and 10 bases from J, with 14 bases between. This CDR3 is 12 amino acids long.

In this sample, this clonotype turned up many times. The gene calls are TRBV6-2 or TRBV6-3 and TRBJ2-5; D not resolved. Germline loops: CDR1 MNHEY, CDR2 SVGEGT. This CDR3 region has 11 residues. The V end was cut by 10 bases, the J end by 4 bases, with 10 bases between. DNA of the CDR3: TGTGCCACCGCCCACCCAGAGACCCAGTACTTC. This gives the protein CATAHPETQYF.

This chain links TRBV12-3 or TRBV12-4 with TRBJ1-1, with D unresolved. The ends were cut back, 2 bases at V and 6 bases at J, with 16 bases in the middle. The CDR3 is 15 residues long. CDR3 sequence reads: CASSLFSVGESEAFF. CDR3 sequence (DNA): TGTGCCAGCAGTTTATTCAGCGTTGGAGAATCTGAAGCTTTCTTT.

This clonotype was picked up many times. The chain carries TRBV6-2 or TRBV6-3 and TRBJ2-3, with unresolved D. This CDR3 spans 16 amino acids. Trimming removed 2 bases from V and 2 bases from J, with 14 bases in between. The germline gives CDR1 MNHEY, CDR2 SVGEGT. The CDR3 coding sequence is TGTGCCAGCAGTTACGAACCAAGCCGCTACACAGATACGCAGTATTTT. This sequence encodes CASSYEPSRYTDTQYF.

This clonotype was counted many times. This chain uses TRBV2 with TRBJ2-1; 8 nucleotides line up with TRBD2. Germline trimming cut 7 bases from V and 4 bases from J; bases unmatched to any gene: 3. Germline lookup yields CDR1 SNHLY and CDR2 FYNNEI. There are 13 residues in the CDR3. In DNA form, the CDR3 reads TGTGCCAGCACACTAGCGGTATACAATGAGCAGTTCTTC. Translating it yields CASTLAVYNEQFF.

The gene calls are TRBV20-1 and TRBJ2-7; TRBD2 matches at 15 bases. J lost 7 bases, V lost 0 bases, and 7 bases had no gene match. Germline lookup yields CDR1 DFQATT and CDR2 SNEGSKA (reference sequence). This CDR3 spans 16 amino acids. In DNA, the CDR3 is TGCAGTGCTAGAGATCCGGGACTAGCGGGAGGTTGGGAGCAGTACTTC. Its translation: CSARDPGLAGGWEQYF.

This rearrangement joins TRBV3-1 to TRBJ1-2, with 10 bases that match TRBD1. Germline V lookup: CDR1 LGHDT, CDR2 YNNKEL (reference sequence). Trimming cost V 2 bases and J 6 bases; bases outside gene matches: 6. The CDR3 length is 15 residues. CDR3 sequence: CASSQMGQGIHGYTF. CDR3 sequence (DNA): TGTGCCAGCAGCCAAATGGGACAGGGGATCCATGGCTACACCTTC.

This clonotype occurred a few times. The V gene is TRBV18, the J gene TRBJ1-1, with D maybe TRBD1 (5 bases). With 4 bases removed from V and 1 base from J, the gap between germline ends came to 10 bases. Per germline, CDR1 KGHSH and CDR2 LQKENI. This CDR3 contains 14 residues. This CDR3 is CASSLKTENTEAFF. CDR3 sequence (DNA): TGTGCCAGCTCACTAAAGACAGAGAACACTGAAGCTTTCTTT.

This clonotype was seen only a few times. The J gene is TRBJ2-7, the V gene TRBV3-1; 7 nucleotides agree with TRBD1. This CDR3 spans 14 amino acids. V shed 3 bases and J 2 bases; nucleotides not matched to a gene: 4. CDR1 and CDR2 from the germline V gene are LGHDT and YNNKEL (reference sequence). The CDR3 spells CASSHQGVAYEQYF. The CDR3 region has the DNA TGTGCCAGCAGCCATCAGGGGGTAGCCTACGAGCAGTACTTC.

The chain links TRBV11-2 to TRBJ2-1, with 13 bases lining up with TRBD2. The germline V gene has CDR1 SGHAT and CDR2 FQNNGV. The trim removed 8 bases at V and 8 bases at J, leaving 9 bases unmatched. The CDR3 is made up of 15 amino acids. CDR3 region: CASGTGLAGAHEQFF. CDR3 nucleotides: TGTGCCAGCGGCACTGGACTAGCGGGAGCACATGAGCAGTTCTTC. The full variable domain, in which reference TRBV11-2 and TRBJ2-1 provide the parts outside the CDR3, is EAGVAQSPRYKIIEKRQSVAFWCNPISGHATLYWYQQILGQGPKLLIQFQNNGVVDDSQLPKDRFSAERLKGVDSTLKIQPAKLEDSAVYLCASGTGLAGAHEQFFGPGTRLTVL.

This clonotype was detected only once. CDR3 region: CSARDRDFPLQYNEQFF. The CDR3 region has the DNA TGCAGTGCTAGAGACCGGGACTTCCCCTTACAATACAATGAGCAGTTCTTC. The chain employs TRBV20-1 and TRBJ2-1; TRBD2 might be the D (6 bases). Germline loops: CDR1 DFQATT, CDR2 SNEGSKA (reference sequence). V dropped 0 bases and J dropped 4 bases, with 19 bases sitting between them. The CDR3 is made up of 17 amino acids.

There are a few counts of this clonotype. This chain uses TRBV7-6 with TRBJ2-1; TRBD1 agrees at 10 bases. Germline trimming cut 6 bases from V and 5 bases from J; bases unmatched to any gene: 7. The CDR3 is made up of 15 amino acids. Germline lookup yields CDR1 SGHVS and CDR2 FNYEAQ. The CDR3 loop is CASRLGQGIHNEQFF. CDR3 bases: TGTGCCAGCAGGTTGGGACAGGGGATCCACAATGAGCAGTTCTTC.

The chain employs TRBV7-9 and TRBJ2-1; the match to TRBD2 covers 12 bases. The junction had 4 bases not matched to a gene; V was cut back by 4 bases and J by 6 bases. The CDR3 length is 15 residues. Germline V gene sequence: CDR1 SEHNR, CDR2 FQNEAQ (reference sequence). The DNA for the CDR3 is TGTGCCAGCAGCTCCGCTAGCGGGAGGGCCAATGAGCAGTTCTTC. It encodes CASSSASGRANEQFF.

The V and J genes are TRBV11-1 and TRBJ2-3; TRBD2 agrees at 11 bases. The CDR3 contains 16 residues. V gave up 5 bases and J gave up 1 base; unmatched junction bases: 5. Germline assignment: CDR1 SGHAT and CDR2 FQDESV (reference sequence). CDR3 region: CASSPLAGAGTDTQYF. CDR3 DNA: TGTGCCAGCAGCCCACTAGCGGGAGCGGGCACAGATACGCAGTATTTT.

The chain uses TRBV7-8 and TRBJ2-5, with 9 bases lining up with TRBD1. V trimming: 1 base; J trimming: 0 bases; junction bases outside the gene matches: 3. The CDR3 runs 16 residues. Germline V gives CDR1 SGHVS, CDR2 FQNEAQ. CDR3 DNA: TGTGCCAGCAGCTTAGGAGGGACAGGGAACCAAGAGACCCAGTACTTC. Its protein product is CASSLGGTGNQETQYF.

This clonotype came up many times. The CDR3 coding sequence is TGTGCCAGCAGCCCGTGGCCGGGACTCGGCTACGAGCAGTACTTC. It is translated as CASSPWPGLGYEQYF. The rearrangement uses TRBV6-1 and TRBJ2-7; possible D gene TRBD2, 6 bases. This CDR3 has 15 residues. Deletions cut 6 bases from V and 3 bases from J, with 18 bases between. Germline values: CDR1 MNHNS, CDR2 SASEGT.